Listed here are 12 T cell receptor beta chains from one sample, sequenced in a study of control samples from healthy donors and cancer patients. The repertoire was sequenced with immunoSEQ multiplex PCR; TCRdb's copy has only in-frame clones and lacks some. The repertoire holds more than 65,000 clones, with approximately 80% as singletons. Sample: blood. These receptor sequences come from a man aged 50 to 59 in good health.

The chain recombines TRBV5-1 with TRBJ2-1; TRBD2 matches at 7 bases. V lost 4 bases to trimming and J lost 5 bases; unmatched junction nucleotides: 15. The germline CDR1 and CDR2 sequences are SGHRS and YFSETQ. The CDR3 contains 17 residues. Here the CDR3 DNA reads TGCGCCAGCAGCATACTAGCGAGGAGCAATAGGGACAATGAGCAGTTCTTC. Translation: CASSILARSNRDNEQFF.

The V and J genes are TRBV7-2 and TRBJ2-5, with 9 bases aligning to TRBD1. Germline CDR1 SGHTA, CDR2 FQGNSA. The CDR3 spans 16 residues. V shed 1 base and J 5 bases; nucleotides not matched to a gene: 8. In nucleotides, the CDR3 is TGTGCCAGCAGCTTAGGGGAGACAGGGGGAGGGGAGACCCAGTACTTC. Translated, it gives CASSLGETGGGETQYF.

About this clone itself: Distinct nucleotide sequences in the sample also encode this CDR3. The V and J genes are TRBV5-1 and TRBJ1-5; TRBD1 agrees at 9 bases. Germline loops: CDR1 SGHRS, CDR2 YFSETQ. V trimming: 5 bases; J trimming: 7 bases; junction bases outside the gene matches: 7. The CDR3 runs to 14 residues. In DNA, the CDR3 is TGCGCCAGCAGGGAGACAGGGGGTGGGCAGCCCCAGCATTTT. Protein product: CASRETGGGQPQHF.

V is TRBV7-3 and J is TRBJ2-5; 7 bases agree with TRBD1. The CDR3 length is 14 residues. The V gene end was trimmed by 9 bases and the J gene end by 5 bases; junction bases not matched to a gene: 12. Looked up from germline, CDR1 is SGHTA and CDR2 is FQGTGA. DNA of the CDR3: TGTGCCAGACTTACAGGGGATCGAGGGGAGACCCAGTACTTC. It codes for CARLTGDRGETQYF.

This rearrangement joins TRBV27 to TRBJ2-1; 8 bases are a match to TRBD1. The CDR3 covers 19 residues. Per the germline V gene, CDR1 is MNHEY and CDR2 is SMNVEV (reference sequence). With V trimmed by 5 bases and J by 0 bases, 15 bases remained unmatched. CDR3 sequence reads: CASSNLGGGDRLSYNEQFF. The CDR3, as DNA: TGTGCCAGCAGTAATTTAGGGGGCGGGGACAGGCTCTCCTACAATGAGCAGTTCTTC.

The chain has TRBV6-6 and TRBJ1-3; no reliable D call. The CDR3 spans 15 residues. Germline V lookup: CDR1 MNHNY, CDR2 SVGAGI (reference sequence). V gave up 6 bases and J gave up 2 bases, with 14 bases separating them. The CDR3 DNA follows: TGTGCCAGCAGCAATCTAGGGCAGACTGGAAACACCATATATTTT. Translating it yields CASSNLGQTGNTIYF.

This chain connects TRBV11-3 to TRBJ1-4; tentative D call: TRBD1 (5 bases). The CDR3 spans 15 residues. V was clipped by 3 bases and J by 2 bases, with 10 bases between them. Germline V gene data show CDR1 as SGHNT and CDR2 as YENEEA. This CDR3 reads CASSFLGGTNEKLFF. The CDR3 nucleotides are TGTGCCAGCAGCTTCCTGGGGGGGACTAATGAAAAACTGTTTTTT.

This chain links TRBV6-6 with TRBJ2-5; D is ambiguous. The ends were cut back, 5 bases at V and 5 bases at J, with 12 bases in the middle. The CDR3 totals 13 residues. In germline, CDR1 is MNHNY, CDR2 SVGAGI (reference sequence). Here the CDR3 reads CASSRRGGETQYF. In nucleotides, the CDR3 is TGTGCCAGCAGTCGACGTGGTGGGGAGACCCAGTACTTC.

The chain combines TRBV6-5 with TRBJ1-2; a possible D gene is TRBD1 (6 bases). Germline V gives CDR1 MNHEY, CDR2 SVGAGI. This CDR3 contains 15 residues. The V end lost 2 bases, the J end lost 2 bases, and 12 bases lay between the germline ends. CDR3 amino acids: CASSYSRDINYGYTF. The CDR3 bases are TGTGCCAGCAGTTACAGCCGGGACATCAACTATGGCTACACCTTC.

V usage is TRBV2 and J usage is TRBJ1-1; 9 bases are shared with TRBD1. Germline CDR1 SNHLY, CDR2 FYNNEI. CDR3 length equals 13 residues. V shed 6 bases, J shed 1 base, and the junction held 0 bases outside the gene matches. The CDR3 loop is CASRGQGNTEAFF. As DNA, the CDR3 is TGTGCCAGCAGGGGACAGGGGAACACTGAAGCTTTCTTT.

The CDR3 sequence: CASSLDGLADQPQHF. CDR3 coding DNA: TGTGCCAGCAGCTTAGACGGTTTAGCAGATCAGCCCCAGCATTTT. The chain links TRBV7-8 to TRBJ1-5; D call uncertain. Trimming removed 1 base at V and 5 bases at J, with 12 bases between. This CDR3 is built from 15 residues. Germline V gene lookup returns CDR1 SGHVS and CDR2 FQNEAQ.

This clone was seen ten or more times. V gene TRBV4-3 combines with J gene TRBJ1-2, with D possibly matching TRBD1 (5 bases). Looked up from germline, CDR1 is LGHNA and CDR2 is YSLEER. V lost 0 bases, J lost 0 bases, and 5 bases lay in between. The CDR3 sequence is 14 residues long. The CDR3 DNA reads TGCGCCAGCAGCCAAGACAGGGCTAACTATGGCTACACCTTC. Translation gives CASSQDRANYGYTF.